This is a list of T cell receptor beta chains from one sample in a study of blood T cells in healthy people across ages. TCRdb re-called the 5' RACE reads through MiXCR, storing one row per CDR3 protein. Seen here are around 1,000,000 distinct CDR3 sequences, 35% to 40% observed once, and the top ten hold around 14%. The sample taken for sequencing was blood. These receptors all come from a man aged 18 to 30 in good health. Both conserved end residues are part of each CDR3. D genes are given only for firm matches. Where a row states a size, it is once, few, many or the class of an expanded clone; other rows omit it.

>TRBJ2-1|-|-|TRBV14
CASSPSPWTVSSYNEQFF
TGTGCCAGCAGCCCCTCCCCTTGGACTGTAAGCTCCTACAATGAGCAGTTCTTC
>TRBJ1-4|-|-|TRBV29-1
CSAWTRGREKLFF
TGCAGCGCCTGGACCCGGGGGCGGGAAAAACTGTTTTTT
>TRBJ2-1|-|-|TRBV28
CASSRPSNGQFF
TGTGCCAGCAGCCGTCCCTCAAATGGGCAGTTCTTC
>TRBJ2-7|few|-|TRBV7-2
CASSLAAESSYEQYF
TGTGCCAGCAGCTTAGCGGCGGAGAGCTCCTACGAGCAGTACTTC
>TRBJ2-1|-|-|TRBV5-1
CASSLPLYSGASYNEQFF
TGCGCCAGCAGCTTGCCCCTGTACTCGGGGGCCTCCTACAATGAGCAGTTCTTC
>TRBJ2-5|-|-|TRBV20-1
CSANRQGETQYF
TGCAGTGCTAATCGCCAGGGAGAGACCCAGTACTTC
>TRBJ2-7|few|-|TRBV5-1
CASSRTATPYEQYF
TGCGCCAGCAGCAGGACAGCCACCCCCTACGAGCAGTACTTC
>TRBJ2-7|-|-|TRBV10-3
CAVSELEEQYF
TGTGCCGTCAGTGAGTTGGAAGAGCAGTACTTC
>TRBJ2-2|-|-|TRBV18
CASSPRQSTGELFF
TGTGCCAGCTCACCAAGGCAGTCGACCGGGGAGCTGTTTTTT
>TRBJ1-2|few|-|TRBV7-2
CASSAAPLQYYGYTF
TGTGCCAGCAGCGCGGCCCCCCTTCAGTACTATGGCTACACCTTC
>TRBJ2-7|-|-|TRBV27
CASSLIGDYEQYF
TGTGCCAGCAGTTTAATAGGAGACTACGAGCAGTACTTC
>TRBJ1-4|once|-|TRBV7-6
CASSPFTNEKLFF
TGTGCCAGCAGCCCCTTCACTAATGAAAAACTGTTTTTT
>TRBJ2-1|-|TRBD1|TRBV6-1
CASSETDRESYNEQFF
TGTGCCAGCAGTGAGACCGACAGGGAGTCCTACAATGAGCAGTTCTTC